The 26 T cell receptor beta chains below all came from one sample that was sequenced in a study of shared clonotypes between healthy human individuals. The data were produced by immunoSEQ multiplex PCR, yet TCRdb's version contains in-frame clones alone and is incomplete. The table lists around 980,000 clones, approximately 80% of them singletons. Sequencing was performed on memory CD4+ T cells from PBMCs. Subset defined: CD45RA-negative fraction. The receptors stem from a man in his late teens or twenties in good health. Some clones in this sample may be carry-over from other donors' samples.

The V and J genes are TRBV29-1 and TRBJ2-1; D not resolved. Germline CDR1 and CDR2: SQVTM and ANQGSEA. Trimming stripped 6 bases from V and 0 bases from J, with 9 bases between. The CDR3 sequence is 13 residues long. CDR3 sequence reads: CSVALSSYNEQFF. DNA of the CDR3: TGCAGCGTAGCCCTTAGCTCCTACAATGAGCAGTTCTTC.

The chain joins TRBV2 to TRBJ1-1; D is unresolved. This CDR3 is built from 13 residues. The ends were cut back, 8 bases at V and 0 bases at J, with 10 bases in the middle. The germline V gene encodes CDR1 SNHLY and CDR2 FYNNEI. The CDR3 region is CASQTEMNTEAFF. For the CDR3, the DNA is TGTGCCAGCCAGACGGAGATGAACACTGAAGCTTTCTTT.

V gene TRBV6-6 combines with J gene TRBJ2-1; 7 bases map to TRBD2. The CDR3 runs to 15 residues. Germline assignment: CDR1 MNHNY and CDR2 SVGAGI (reference sequence). Trimming cost V 8 bases and J 9 bases; bases outside gene matches: 16. The CDR3 DNA is TGTGCCAGCTCGACGCTGGTGGGACTAAGTGGTGAGCAGTTCTTC. Its protein is CASSTLVGLSGEQFF.

The genes are TRBV29-1 and TRBJ2-5; perhaps TRBD1 as D (5 bases). The CDR3 extends over 16 amino acids. The V end lost 0 bases, the J end lost 8 bases, and 22 bases lay between the germline ends. Germline V CDR1 and CDR2: SQVTM, ANQGSEA. CDR3 in DNA: TGCAGCGTTGAAGATCCGCGCTTGGGGCCAGGCGACACCCAGTACTTC. This encodes CSVEDPRLGPGDTQYF.

This chain links TRBV6-5 with TRBJ2-7; the match to TRBD2 covers 10 bases. Per germline, CDR1 MNHEY and CDR2 SVGAGI. V lost 7 bases, J lost 2 bases, and 5 bases stayed unmatched. The CDR3 loop spans 14 amino acids. Here the CDR3 DNA reads TGTGCCAGCAAACTTAGCGGGGGGACCTACGAGCAGTACTTC. It codes for CASKLSGGTYEQYF.

Only one count was recorded for this clone. This sequence joins TRBV18 and TRBJ2-5; D is perhaps TRBD2 (5 bases). With 6 bases removed from V and 2 bases from J, the gap between germline ends came to 13 bases. Germline V lookup: CDR1 KGHSH, CDR2 LQKENI. The CDR3 is made up of 14 amino acids. The CDR3 DNA is TGTGCCAGCTCTCTTCGGACTGGACAAGAGACCCAGTACTTC. Amino acids: CASSLRTGQETQYF. The full variable domain, in which reference TRBV18 and TRBJ2-5 provide the parts outside the CDR3, is NAGVMQNPRHLVRRRGQEARLRCSPMKGHSHVYWYRQLPEEGLKFMVYLQKENIIDESGMPKERFSAEFPKEGPSILRIQQVVRGDSAAYFCASSLRTGQETQYFGPGTRLLVL.

The chain carries TRBV5-4 and TRBJ2-7; TRBD1 agrees at 8 bases. Germline CDR1 reads SGHNT; CDR2 reads YYREEE (reference sequence). The J segment lost 1 base and the V segment lost 3 bases, leaving 9 bases of the junction unmatched. There are 16 residues in the CDR3. The CDR3 DNA reads as TGTGCCAGCAGCTCGCCAACTACAGGGGGTTCCTACGAGCAGTACTTC. Its translation is CASSSPTTGGSYEQYF.

V and J are TRBV18 and TRBJ2-7; possible D gene TRBD2, 5 bases. Trimming took off 3 bases at V and 3 bases at J, with 15 bases between the two ends. The CDR3 has 15 amino acids. Germline V CDR1 and CDR2: KGHSH, LQKENI. This CDR3 reads CASSPSLGSIYEQYF. The CDR3 bases are TGTGCCAGCTCACCCTCCCTTGGGAGTATCTACGAGCAGTACTTC.

V and J are TRBV7-2 and TRBJ2-5; either TRBD1 or TRBD2 may fit D (5 bases each). The CDR3 is 15 residues long. V gave up 5 bases and J gave up 2 bases, with 15 bases separating them. The V gene's germline CDR1 is SGHTA and CDR2 FQGNSA. The CDR3 region is CASSLWGTVQETQYF. The CDR3 DNA reads as TGTGCCAGCAGCCTCTGGGGGACCGTGCAAGAGACCCAGTACTTC.

This chain uses TRBV28 with TRBJ1-2; 9 nucleotides line up with TRBD1. The V segment lost 5 bases and the J segment 8 bases; nucleotides outside the gene matches: 15. Germline V lookup: CDR1 MDHEN, CDR2 SYDVKM. The CDR3 sequence is 16 residues long. The CDR3: CASSPPIQGQGRGYTF. CDR3 bases: TGTGCCAGCAGTCCCCCGATACAGGGACAGGGCCGCGGCTACACCTTC.

The chain couples TRBV7-3 to TRBJ2-7; D not resolved. V shed 8 bases and J shed 4 bases, with 15 bases lying between them. The germline V gene encodes CDR1 SGHTA and CDR2 FQGTGA. The CDR3 runs to 13 residues. DNA of the CDR3: TGTGCCAGCGGGCCGGGCAGAGGATACGAGCAGTACTTC. This codes for CASGPGRGYEQYF.

The chain carries TRBV7-8 and TRBJ1-4; 9 bases line up with TRBD1. In germline, CDR1 is SGHVS, CDR2 FQNEAQ. CDR3 length: 17 amino acids. The junction had 9 bases not matched to a gene; V was cut back by 2 bases and J by 5 bases. CDR3 in DNA: TGTGCCAGCAGCTTAAAGTTGCTTGGACAGGGGAATGAAAAACTGTTTTTT. Protein product: CASSLKLLGQGNEKLFF.

The V and J genes are TRBV5-4 and TRBJ2-3; 7 nucleotides agree with TRBD1. This CDR3 comprises 17 residues. V lost 4 bases and J lost 0; bases outside the gene matches: 11. CDR1 is SGHNT, CDR2 YYREEE, per germline (reference sequence). CDR3 nucleotide sequence: TGTGCCAGCAGCCAGAAAGTGACAGGGTCTAGCACAGATACGCAGTATTTT. As protein: CASSQKVTGSSTDTQYF.

The chain is built from TRBV7-3 and TRBJ2-1; 12 bases fit TRBD2. There are 16 residues in the CDR3. Germline lookup yields CDR1 SGHTA and CDR2 FQGTGA. V trimming: 5 bases; J trimming: 6 bases; junction bases outside the gene matches: 8. CDR3 residues: CASSPHLAGGANEQFF. CDR3 bases: TGTGCCAGCAGCCCCCACCTAGCGGGAGGGGCCAATGAGCAGTTCTTC.

About this clone itself: A much larger clonotype is one base distant, so this may be a read error. Distinct nucleotide sequences in the sample also encode this CDR3. This rearrangement joins TRBV5-1 to TRBJ2-7; perhaps TRBD1 as D (6 bases). Germline loops: CDR1 SGHRS, CDR2 YFSETQ. Trimming took 0 bases from V and 3 from J, leaving 7 bases between them. This CDR3 is built from 13 residues. CDR3 in amino acids: CASSLEGGYEQYF. Here the CDR3 DNA reads TGCGCCAGCAGCTTGGAAGGGGGCTACGAGCAGTACTTC.

V and J are TRBV15 and TRBJ1-1; 7 bases fit TRBD1. This CDR3 contains 16 residues. Germline values: CDR1 LNHNV, CDR2 YYDKDF (reference sequence). The V gene end was trimmed by 1 base and the J gene end by 6 bases; junction bases not matched to a gene: 11. CDR3 bases: TGTGCCACCAGCAGAGGAGGGGGCGTTATTTTTTCTGAAGCTTTCTTT. Its protein product is CATSRGGGVIFSEAFF.

The sample holds one count of this clone. The rearrangement links TRBV30 to TRBJ2-7; 8 bases agree with TRBD1. This CDR3 spans 15 amino acids. V lost 3 bases to trimming and J lost 6 bases; unmatched junction nucleotides: 13. The germline V gene has CDR1 GTSNPN and CDR2 SVGIG (reference sequence). The CDR3 region has the DNA TGTGCCTGGAGCCGAGGGGGGACAGGTATCCGCGAGCAGTACTTC. This sequence encodes CAWSRGGTGIREQYF.

Of note for this clone: This could be a read error, since a much larger clone is one nucleotide away. This sample also contains other DNA sequences that code for the same CDR3. The chain combines TRBV29-1 with TRBJ1-2, with D tentatively TRBD1 (6 bases). The CDR3 runs to 13 residues. V was pared by 1 base and J by 6 bases, with 12 bases between. Germline values: CDR1 SQVTM, CDR2 ANQGSEA. CDR3 in DNA: TGCAGCGTTGAAGGGGGAACAGGGAATGGCTACACCTTC. This translates into CSVEGGTGNGYTF.

The chain recombines TRBV4-1 with TRBJ1-1; TRBD1 is a possible D gene (6 bases). This CDR3 region has 16 residues. Trimming removed 4 bases at V and 0 bases at J, with 15 bases between. CDR1 and CDR2 (germline): MGHRA, YSYEKL. The CDR3 DNA follows: TGCGCCAGCAGCCCCTTAAACAGGGAGGTGAACACTGAAGCTTTCTTT. It is translated as CASSPLNREVNTEAFF.

This clone was recorded only once. The chain recombines TRBV21-1 with TRBJ2-1; the table calls TRBD1, which could not be checked here. TRBV21-1 is a documented pseudogene. This CDR3 is built from 14 residues. The CDR3 loop is CASSKGVRGHTAFF. Here the CDR3 DNA reads TGTGCCAGCAGCAAAGGAGTAAGGGGACACACGGCGTTCTTC.

The CDR3 bases are TGTGCCAGCAGTTTACCACTCACCACCCAGGGCTACGAGCAGTACTTC. Its protein is CASSLPLTTQGYEQYF. V gene TRBV28 combines with J gene TRBJ2-7, with D perhaps matching TRBD1 (5 bases). Germline assignment: CDR1 MDHEN and CDR2 SYDVKM. V dropped 2 bases and J dropped 3 bases, with 17 bases sitting between them. The length of the CDR3 is 16 residues.

This chain joins TRBV15 and TRBJ1-2, with D unclear. Trimming shortened V by 0 bases and J by 3 bases, and 5 bases separated the two germline ends. This CDR3 spans 13 amino acids. In germline, CDR1 is LNHNV, CDR2 YYDKDF (reference sequence). CDR3 amino acids: CATSRDSYYGYTF. The CDR3 DNA reads TGTGCCACCAGCAGAGACAGTTACTATGGCTACACCTTC.

The chain carries TRBV18 and TRBJ1-1, with D uncertain. Trimming removed 1 base from V and 1 base from J, with 7 bases in between. Per the germline V gene, CDR1 is KGHSH and CDR2 is LQKENI. The CDR3 is 14 residues long. The CDR3 bases are TGTGCCAGCTCACCACAACGGAGGAACACTGAAGCTTTCTTT. Translation: CASSPQRRNTEAFF.

The chain uses TRBV2 and TRBJ1-2; TRBD1 is a possible D gene (5 bases). This CDR3 contains 11 residues. With 6 bases removed from V and 8 bases from J, the gap between germline ends came to 10 bases. Per germline, CDR1 SNHLY and CDR2 FYNNEI. Written as DNA, the CDR3 is TGTGCCAGCAGGGGGGATATGGGCTACACCTTC. Translating gives CASRGDMGYTF.

A note on this clone: This may be a read error: a much more frequent sequence differs by one nucleotide. V and J are TRBV28 and TRBJ1-1; D possibly corresponds to TRBD1 (6 bases). CDR3 length: 13 amino acids. The germline gives CDR1 MDHEN, CDR2 SYDVKM. The CDR3 DNA follows: TGTGCCGGCAGTTTGGACAGGAACACTGAAGCTTTCTTT. This sequence encodes CAGSLDRNTEAFF. Filled out from reference TRBV28 and TRBJ1-1, the complete variable domain reads DVKVTQSSRYLVKRTGEKVFLECVQDMDHENMFWYRQDPGLGLRLIYFSYDVKMKEKGDIPEGYSVSREKKERFSLILESASTNQTSMYLCAGSLDRNTEAFFGQGTRLTVV.

To note about this clone: A far larger clone is off by one base, so a read error is likely. The CDR3 loop is CAGRWGQGPYEQYF. The CDR3 nucleotides are TGTGCCGGCAGGTGGGGACAGGGTCCCTACGAGCAGTACTTC. This chain connects TRBV27 to TRBJ2-7; 9 nucleotides line up with TRBD1. This CDR3 is built from 14 residues. Germline lookup yields CDR1 MNHEY and CDR2 SMNVEV (reference sequence).